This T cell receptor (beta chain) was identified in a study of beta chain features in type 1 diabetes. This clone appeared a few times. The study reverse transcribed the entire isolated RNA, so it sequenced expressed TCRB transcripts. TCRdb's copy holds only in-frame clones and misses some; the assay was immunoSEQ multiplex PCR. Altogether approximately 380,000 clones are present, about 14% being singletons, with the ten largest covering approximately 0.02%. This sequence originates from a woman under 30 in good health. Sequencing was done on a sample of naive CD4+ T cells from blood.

The chain's CDR3 is CASRTARSYNEQFF. As DNA, the CDR3 is TGCGCCAGCCGGACAGCTCGCTCCTACAATGAGCAGTTCTTC. The V call is TRBV4-1, the J call TRBJ2-1, with D maybe TRBD1 (6 bases). The V end was cut by 8 bases, the J end by 0 bases, with 11 bases between. The CDR3 extends over 14 amino acids. CDR1 and CDR2 from the germline V gene are MGHRA and YSYEKL.